This entry describes one T cell receptor beta chain. Unique molecular identifiers were used to barcode this TCRbeta library. One entry per CDR3 protein results from TCRdb running MiXCR on the PCR reads. The sample includes some 550,000 distinct CDR3 sequences, 20% to 25% of them seen just once. Germline lookup yields CDR1 SGDLS and CDR2 YYNGEE. Trimming stripped 0 bases from V and 1 base from J, with 4 bases between. The CDR3 has 13 amino acids. This sample is part of a study of T-cell reconstitution after alpha-beta-depleted transplantation in children. This receptor was taken from a boy under three years old who had a stem cell transplant for acute myeloid leukemia, so the T cells may come from the graft donor. The rearrangement joins TRBV9 to TRBJ1-1; D remains unclear. The sample was PBMCs, mostly from graft donor cells, taken 360 days after TCRalphabeta/CD19-depleted stem cell transplant. CDR3 protein: CASSVVSNTEAFF. The CDR3 DNA follows: TGTGCCAGCAGCGTAGTTTCGAACACTGAAGCTTTCTTT.